This entry is about one T cell receptor beta chain. This clonotype was picked up many times. Its antigen is not yet known. Base qualities are not provided; no much larger clone lies one nucleotide away. Stable Graves' hyperthyroidism was defined as no progression to ophthalmopathy during 18 months of follow-up. Hyperthyroidism patients were aged 18 to 65 years and newly diagnosed, with disease duration of less than 2 months. Patients with uncontrolled infections, other autoimmune diseases, pregnancy or lactation were excluded. Clinical symptoms, serum thyroxine and TRAb, thyroid ultrasound, and orbital computed tomography formed the basis for the diagnoses. Ficoll-Paque density gradient centrifugation was used to isolate PBMCs from 9.5 to 10 ml of fresh peripheral blood. Total RNA was extracted using Trizol reagent, and RNA quality was assessed on an Agilent 2100 Bioanalyzer. The sample belongs to a study of T cells in Graves' hyperthyroidism and ophthalmopathy (dated by TCRdb to the late 2010s). For context, the study as a whole: Peripheral blood samples were taken at the time of initial diagnosis, prior to any treatment. Whether ophthalmopathy could be predicted prospectively was tested in an independent validation cohort made up of approximately 19 hyperthyroidism patients plus 17 patients who later progressed to ophthalmopathy. TCR Vbeta CDR3 sequencing of approximately 140 peripheral blood samples (approximately 44 ophthalmopathy, over 70 hyperthyroidism and approximately 17 progressor patients) is reported in the paper. TCR V-J signatures able to tell the groups apart were searched for in a discovery cohort of more than 90 patients, of whom over 40 had Graves' ophthalmopathy and 57 had stable Graves' hyperthyroidism. In addition, the study compared T-cell repertoires in thyroid tissue and in blood from 6 or 7 Graves' hyperthyroidism patients. Following sampling, methimazole starting at 30 mg daily was given to hyperthyroidism patients, and high-dose intravenous methylprednisolone was given to ophthalmopathy patients. The roughly 100 discovery patients were randomly split 7:3 into training and test sets. Points the paper makes about the study in general: A model built on a 13 V-J signature distinguished ophthalmopathy from stable hyperthyroidism, reaching roughly 88% sensitivity and approximately 83% specificity in cross-validation and 80%/75% in testing. During validation, the model predicted progression to ophthalmopathy a median of around six months ahead of onset, with 60% to 71% sensitivity and 72% to 80% specificity. Most expanded thyroid clonotypes (frequency above 0.001) were also detected in blood, suggesting blood repertoires may reflect thyroid immune responses. Sample size was not statistically predetermined, and blinding of investigators to group allocation was not performed.

A distance of 11 bases separates the germline ends of V and J, which lose 1 base and 2 bases respectively. Spanning cysteine to phenylalanine, the CDR3 consists of 14 amino acids. This entry keeps only the CDR3 DNA: 42 bases, framed from base 1. Taken from the germline V gene (reference sequence), the CDR1 and CDR2 loops are DFQATT and SNEGSKA. Amplification of TCR beta CDR3 regions was carried out from RNA transcripts. A first-round RT-PCR of the TCR CDR3 used the HTBI primer set with the Qiagen OneStep RT-PCR kit. A second multiplex PCR round built the libraries, followed by size selection and purification. Sequencing of the libraries was done on an Illumina HiSeq2000 using paired-end 100 bp reads. Under the source paper's analysis protocol: Raw data were processed with SOAPnuke, discarding reads with adapters, uncalled bases, mean Phred below 15, or no exact constant-primer or identifier match. COPE v1.2.5 was used to merge high-quality paired reads, and clonotypes were defined as unique nucleotide sequences. MiTCR v1.1 was used to align clonotypes to the IMGT TRBV, TRBD and TRBJ reference segments. The analysis included only V-J combinations with a frequency above 0.0001, which together covered 98% to 99.2% of the repertoires. The TCS score was defined as F50 (clonal expansion) divided by E x V (chaos), with BLOSUM62-based TCRdist calculated between CDR3 peptides within each V-J. Welch's t-statistics and random forest reduced 500 to 650 V-J features to about 13, which were used in a naive Bayes classifier (R e1071). The public reads were quality trimmed at Q25 with fastp and then assembled into clones with MiXCR by TCRdb, keeping productive beta chains. Rows matching on CDR3 protein sequence are summarized as one entry with the most common DNA and genes. In this record, the V and J calls reflect TCRdb's handling and not the investigators' own analysis. In all, the sample holds 450,000 to 600,000 distinct CDR3 sequences, and less than 15% of those were seen once. The top ten constitute approximately 13% of the sample.

Sample: blood. This TCR derives from a woman between 35 and 50 years old with Graves' hyperthyroidism. The chain is assembled from TRBV20-1 and TRBJ1-1, with the D gene call left open. The DNA sequence reads TGCAGTGCTAGAGTTGGAGGGCCCAACACTGAAGCTTTCTTT. Its translation reads: CSARVGGPNTEAFF.